A selection of T cell receptor beta chains follows, all from one sample in a study of CD4 T cells in relation to SARS-CoV-2 and coronaviruses. Generated by immunoSEQ multiplex PCR, the TCRdb table keeps only in-frame clones and is missing some. The sample shows about 21,000 clones, 74% of them seen only once. These TCRs are of unknown antigen specificity. The sequencing input was CD4+ T cells from PBMCs, cultured in vitro. All receptors derive from a human donor in good health. Each CDR3 is given with its conserved first and last residue. A D gene is named only where the DNA matches it firmly. Not every row has a clone size; where given, it reads once, few, many or a size class.

j_gene: TRBJ2-4
d_gene: TRBD1
abundance: .
v_gene: TRBV10-1
CDR3aa: CASSEGQGNIQYF
CDR3nt: TGCGCCAGCAGTGAGGGACAGGGAAACATTCAGTACTTC

j_gene: TRBJ1-2
d_gene: .
abundance: .
v_gene: TRBV18
CDR3aa: CASSPSGDGYTF
CDR3nt: TGTGCCAGCTCACCATCGGGCGATGGCTACACCTTC

j_gene: TRBJ1-5
d_gene: .
abundance: few
v_gene: TRBV6-1
CDR3aa: CASSEGAGMAQHF
CDR3nt: TGTGCCAGCAGTGAAGGGGCAGGCATGGCCCAGCATTTT

j_gene: TRBJ2-7
d_gene: .
abundance: once
v_gene: TRBV5-1
CDR3aa: CASSSSYEQYF
CDR3nt: TGCGCCAGCAGCTCCTCCTACGAGCAGTACTTC

j_gene: TRBJ2-1
d_gene: .
abundance: .
v_gene: TRBV7-2
CDR3aa: CASSRQFNEQFF
CDR3nt: TGTGCCAGCAGCCGACAGTTCAATGAGCAGTTCTTC

j_gene: TRBJ2-1
d_gene: .
abundance: few
v_gene: TRBV7-2
CDR3aa: CASSLAATSSYNEQFF
CDR3nt: TGTGCCAGCAGCTTAGCTGCGACTAGCTCCTACAATGAGCAGTTCTTC

j_gene: TRBJ2-7
d_gene: .
abundance: few
v_gene: TRBV4-1
CDR3aa: CASSQDVDGGLSYEQYF
CDR3nt: TGCGCCAGCAGCCAAGATGTTGACGGCGGCCTTTCCTACGAGCAGTACTTC

j_gene: TRBJ2-3
d_gene: .
abundance: .
v_gene: TRBV6-2/TRBV6-3
CDR3aa: CASSYRAGSTDTQYF
CDR3nt: TGTGCCAGCAGTTACAGGGCAGGGAGCACAGATACGCAGTATTTT

j_gene: TRBJ2-5
d_gene: .
abundance: .
v_gene: TRBV12-5
CDR3aa: CASGSRETQYF
CDR3nt: TGTGCTAGTGGTTCCCGAGAGACCCAGTACTTC

j_gene: TRBJ2-1
d_gene: TRBD2
abundance: large
v_gene: TRBV11-2
CDR3aa: CASSREGRAEQFF
CDR3nt: TGTGCCAGCAGCAGGGAGGGGCGGGCTGAGCAGTTCTTC

j_gene: TRBJ1-6
d_gene: TRBD1
abundance: .
v_gene: TRBV27
CDR3aa: CASSYRTGGDSPLHF
CDR3nt: TGTGCCAGCAGCTATAGGACAGGGGGCGATTCACCCCTCCACTTT